This entry features one TCR beta chain sequence. What it binds is unknown. The sample's treatment: oral pan-JAK inhibitor, 5-10 mg twice daily. Collected material from alopecia areata patients comprised lesional scalp punch biopsies and peripheral blood. Extracted RNA was reverse transcribed into cDNA, the sequencing template. Sequencing was performed with immunoSEQ multiplex PCR; in TCRdb, only in-frame clones are kept and a portion is missing. The sample holds about 76,000 clones; about 71% are singletons and the top ten take about a quarter. The sample originates from a study of CD8+ T cells in alopecia areata. About the study: Those treated were given oral tofacitinib at 5 to 10 mg twice daily. For 6 to 18 months, tofacitinib was taken, and 6 months off drug followed. General study findings and limits: Relative to normal scalp, lesional scalp, especially alopecia totalis/universalis, showed higher clonality.

Germline CDR1 reads SGHRS; CDR2 reads YFSETQ. V gave up 6 bases and J gave up 0 bases, with 9 bases separating them. The CDR3 totals 13 residues. The genes are TRBV5-1 and TRBJ1-1; maybe TRBD1 (5 bases). The sequencing used CD8+ T cells sorted from blood, collected at week 24, from a patient treated with tofacitinib. The clonotype originates from a human donor with alopecia areata. The CDR3 sequence: CASKTDLNTEAFF. In DNA, the CDR3 is TGCGCCAGCAAGACAGATTTGAACACTGAAGCTTTCTTT.